This entry concerns a single TCR beta chain. The PCR used 60 V beta and 13 J beta primers. The repertoire was sequenced with immunoSEQ multiplex PCR; TCRdb's copy has only in-frame clones and lacks some. The table has under 130,000 clones, 80% to 90% seen once. The CDR3 is made up of 14 amino acids. Germline CDR1 is MNHNS and CDR2 is SASEGT. Trimming took 7 bases from V and 4 from J, leaving 16 bases between them. These data are taken from a study of glioma-infiltrating T cells after dendritic cell vaccination. The TCR originated in a human donor with glioblastoma. The rearrangement uses TRBV6-1 and TRBJ1-2; D perhaps matches TRBD1 (5 bases). The starting material was blood, obtained before dendritic cell vaccination. This chain's CDR3 is CASTPGGLAYGYTF. The CDR3 DNA reads as TGTGCCAGCACCCCCGGGGGATTGGCCTATGGCTACACCTTC.